This entry concerns a single T cell receptor beta chain. Its antigen is unidentified. This specimen belongs to a study of CXCR3-negative and CXCR3-positive naive CD8 T cells. Findings and limits, study-wide: Memory CD8+ cells showed much lower diversity, while both naive subsets were comparably high. TRB CDR3 hydrophobicity was greater in CXCR3-positive naive cells than in CXCR3-negative naive cells.

UMI-labeled TRB cDNA libraries were prepared by 5' RACE. TCRdb re-called the 5' RACE reads and catalogs CDR3 proteins one per entry, DNA excluded. The sample table includes 65,000 to 75,000 distinct CDR3 sequences. From germline, CDR1 is GTSNPN and CDR2 SVGIG (reference sequence). The CDR3 sequence is 17 residues long. The specimen was naive CXCR3+ CD8+ T cells from blood. Subset noted: CD45RO-CCR7+CD27+CD95- naive CD8+ T cells expressing CXCR3 (TNR3+). The V gene is TRBV30, the J gene TRBJ2-3; absent DNA, TCRdb's TRBD2 call cannot be checked. The sequence was obtained from a human donor in good health. Some clones in this sample may be carry-over from other donors' samples. This CDR3 reads CAWSRNPLAGLTDTQYF.